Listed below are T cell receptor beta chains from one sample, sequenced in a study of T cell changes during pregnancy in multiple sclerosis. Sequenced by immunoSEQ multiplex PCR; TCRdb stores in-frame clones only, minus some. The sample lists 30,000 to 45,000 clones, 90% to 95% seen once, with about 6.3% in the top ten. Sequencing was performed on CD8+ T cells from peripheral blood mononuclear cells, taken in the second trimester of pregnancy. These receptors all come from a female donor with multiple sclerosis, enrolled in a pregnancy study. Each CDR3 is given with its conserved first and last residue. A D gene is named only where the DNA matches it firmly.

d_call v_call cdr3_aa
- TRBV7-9 CASTLNRDISLFF
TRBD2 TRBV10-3 CAISDGISGTYEQYF
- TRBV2 CASKSEAGYNEQFF
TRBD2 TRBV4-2 CASSSGLAPGELFF
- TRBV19 CASSIGGYGGTEAFF
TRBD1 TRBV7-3 CASSGQGYNSPLHF
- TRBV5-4 CASSSEDLEQYF
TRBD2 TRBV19 CASSIVLAVPSPPAYEQYF
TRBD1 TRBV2 CAKGQPHSNEKLFF
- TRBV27 CASSLAGTPYEQYF
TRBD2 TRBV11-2 CASSPPLRGLSYEQYF
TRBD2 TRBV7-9 CASRGEGSYEQYF
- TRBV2 CASSDRGLHEQYF
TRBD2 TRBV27 CASRGFGLAGFTDTQYF
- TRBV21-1 CASTVRGDRGTEAFF